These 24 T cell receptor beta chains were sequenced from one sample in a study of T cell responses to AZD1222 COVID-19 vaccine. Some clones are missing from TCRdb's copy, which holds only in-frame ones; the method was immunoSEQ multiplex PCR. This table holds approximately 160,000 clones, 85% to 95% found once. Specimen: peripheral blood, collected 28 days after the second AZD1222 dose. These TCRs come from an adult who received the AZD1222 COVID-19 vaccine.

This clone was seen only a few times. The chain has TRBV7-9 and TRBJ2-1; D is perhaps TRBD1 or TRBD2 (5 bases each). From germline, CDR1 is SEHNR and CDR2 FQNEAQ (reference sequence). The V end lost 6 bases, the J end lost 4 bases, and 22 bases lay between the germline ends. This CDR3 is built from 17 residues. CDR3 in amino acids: CASRPSWGERSYNEQFF. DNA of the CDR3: TGTGCCAGCAGACCCTCCTGGGGCGAGCGGAGTTACAATGAGCAGTTCTTC.

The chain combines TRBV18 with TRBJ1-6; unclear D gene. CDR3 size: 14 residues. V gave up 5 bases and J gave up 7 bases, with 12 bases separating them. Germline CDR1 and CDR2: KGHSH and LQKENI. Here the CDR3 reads CASSVGLENSPLHF. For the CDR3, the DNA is TGTGCCAGCTCAGTGGGCCTAGAAAATTCACCCCTCCACTTT.

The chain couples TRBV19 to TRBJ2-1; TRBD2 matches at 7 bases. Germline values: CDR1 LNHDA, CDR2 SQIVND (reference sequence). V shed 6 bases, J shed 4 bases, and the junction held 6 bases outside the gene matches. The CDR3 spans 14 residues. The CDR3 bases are TGTGCCAGTAGCCTAGCGGACCTGTACAATGAGCAGTTCTTC. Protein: CASSLADLYNEQFF.

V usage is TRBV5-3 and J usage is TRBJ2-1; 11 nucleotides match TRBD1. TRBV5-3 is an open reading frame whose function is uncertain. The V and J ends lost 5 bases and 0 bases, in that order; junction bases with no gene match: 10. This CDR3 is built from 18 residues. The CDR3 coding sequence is TGTGCCAGAAGGGGGGACAGGGGGTCTCTCTGCTCCTACAATGAGCAGTTCTTC. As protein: CARRGDRGSLCSYNEQFF.

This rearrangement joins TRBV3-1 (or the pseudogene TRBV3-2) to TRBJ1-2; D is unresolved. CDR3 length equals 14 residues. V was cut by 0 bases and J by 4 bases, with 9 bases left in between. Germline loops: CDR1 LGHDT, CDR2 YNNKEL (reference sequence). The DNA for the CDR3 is TGTGCCAGCAGCCAAGATGAGGCCACCTATGGCTACACCTTC. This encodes CASSQDEATYGYTF.

The CDR3 sequence is CASSLAGTRGGGYTF. CDR3 sequence (DNA): TGTGCCAGCAGCTTAGCCGGGACTCGGGGGGGCGGCTACACCTTC. The V call is TRBV7-8, the J call TRBJ1-2, with TRBD1 as a possible D gene (6 bases). The ends were cut back, 0 bases at V and 8 bases at J, with 16 bases in the middle. The CDR3 is 15 residues long. Germline CDR1 reads SGHVS; CDR2 reads FQNEAQ.

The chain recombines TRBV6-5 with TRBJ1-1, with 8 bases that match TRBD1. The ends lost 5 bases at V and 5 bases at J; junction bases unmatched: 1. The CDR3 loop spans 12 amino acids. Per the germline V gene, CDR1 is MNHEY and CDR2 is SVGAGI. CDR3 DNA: TGTGCCAGCAGTAGGGACAGGACTGAAGCTTTCTTT. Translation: CASSRDRTEAFF.

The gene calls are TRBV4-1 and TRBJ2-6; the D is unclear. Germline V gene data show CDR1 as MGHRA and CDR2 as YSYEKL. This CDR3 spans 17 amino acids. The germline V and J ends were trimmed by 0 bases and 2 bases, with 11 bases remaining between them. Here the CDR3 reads CASSQDTLGTGANVLTF. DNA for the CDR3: TGCGCCAGCAGCCAAGATACGTTGGGAACTGGGGCCAACGTCCTGACTTTC.

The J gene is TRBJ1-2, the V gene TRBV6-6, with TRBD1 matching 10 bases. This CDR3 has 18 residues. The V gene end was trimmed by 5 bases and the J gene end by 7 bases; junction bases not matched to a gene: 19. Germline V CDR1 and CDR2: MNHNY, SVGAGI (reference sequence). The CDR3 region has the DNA TGTGCCAGCAGTCGCCTAAGCCCGGGACAGGGGACCCGCGGTGGCTACACCTTC. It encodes CASSRLSPGQGTRGGYTF.

The CDR3 DNA reads as TGTGCCAGCAGCCTCGCGGAGAAGTACAGGGGTGGTGCAGATACGCAGTATTTT. Its protein product is CASSLAEKYRGGADTQYF. The rearrangement uses TRBV4-2 and TRBJ2-3; 7 positions match TRBD1. This CDR3 is 18 amino acids long. The trim removed 4 bases at V and 4 bases at J, leaving 17 bases unmatched. Germline V gene data show CDR1 as LGHNA and CDR2 as YNFKEQ.

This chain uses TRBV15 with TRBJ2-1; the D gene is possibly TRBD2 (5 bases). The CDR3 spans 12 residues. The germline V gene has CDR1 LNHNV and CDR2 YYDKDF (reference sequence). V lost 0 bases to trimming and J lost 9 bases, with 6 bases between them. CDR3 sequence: CATSRDEGEQFF. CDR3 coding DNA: TGTGCCACCAGCAGAGATGAGGGTGAGCAGTTCTTC.

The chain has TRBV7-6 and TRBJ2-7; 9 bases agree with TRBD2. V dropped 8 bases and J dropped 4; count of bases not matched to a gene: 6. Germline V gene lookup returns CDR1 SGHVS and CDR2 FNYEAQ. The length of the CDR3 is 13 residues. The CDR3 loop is CASASGGPYEQYF. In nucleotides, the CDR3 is TGTGCCAGCGCCAGCGGGGGGCCTTACGAGCAGTACTTC.

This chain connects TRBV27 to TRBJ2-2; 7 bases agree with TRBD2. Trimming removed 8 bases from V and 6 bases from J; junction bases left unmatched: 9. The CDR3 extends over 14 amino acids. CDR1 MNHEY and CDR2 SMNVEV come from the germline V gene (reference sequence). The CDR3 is CASGLSRGAGELFF. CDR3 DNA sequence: TGTGCCAGCGGACTTAGCCGGGGGGCCGGGGAGCTGTTTTTT.

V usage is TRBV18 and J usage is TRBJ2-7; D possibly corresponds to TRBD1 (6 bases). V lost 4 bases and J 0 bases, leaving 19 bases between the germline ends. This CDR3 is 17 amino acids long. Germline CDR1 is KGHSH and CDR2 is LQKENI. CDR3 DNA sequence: TGTGCCAGCTCACTTTCGACCGGGACACCTATCTCCTACGAGCAGTACTTC. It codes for CASSLSTGTPISYEQYF.

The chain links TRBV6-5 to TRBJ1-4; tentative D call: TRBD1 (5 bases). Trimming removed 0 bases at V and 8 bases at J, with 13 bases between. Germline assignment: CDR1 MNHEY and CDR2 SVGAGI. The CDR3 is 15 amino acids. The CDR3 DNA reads TGTGCCAGCAGTTACTCGGGGGGGTTTAGGGAAAAACTGTTTTTT. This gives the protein CASSYSGGFREKLFF.

The CDR3 DNA reads TGTGCCAGCGAGGCAGGGACGAACACCGGGGAGCTGTTTTTT. Protein sequence: CASEAGTNTGELFF. V and J are TRBV7-9 and TRBJ2-2; tentatively, D is TRBD1 (5 bases). V was clipped by 8 bases and J by 0 bases, with 10 bases between them. This CDR3 has 14 residues. Germline V gene sequence: CDR1 SEHNR, CDR2 FQNEAQ (reference sequence).

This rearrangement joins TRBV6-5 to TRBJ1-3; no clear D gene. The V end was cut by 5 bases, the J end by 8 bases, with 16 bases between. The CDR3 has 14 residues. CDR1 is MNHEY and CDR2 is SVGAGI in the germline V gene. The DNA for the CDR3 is TGTGCCAGCAGTACCGGAAGGTGTAAGTACACCATATATTTT. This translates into CASSTGRCKYTIYF.

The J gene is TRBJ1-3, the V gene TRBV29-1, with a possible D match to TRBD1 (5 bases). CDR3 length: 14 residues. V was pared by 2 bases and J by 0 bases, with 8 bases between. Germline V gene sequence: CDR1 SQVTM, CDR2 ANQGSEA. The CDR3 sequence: CSVETGRSGNTIYF. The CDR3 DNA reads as TGCAGCGTTGAAACAGGCCGCTCTGGAAACACCATATATTTT. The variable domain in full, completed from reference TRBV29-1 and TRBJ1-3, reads SAVISQKPSRDICQRGTSLTIQCQVDSQVTMMFWYRQQPGQSLTLIATANQGSEATYESGFVIDKFPISRPNLTFSTLTVSNMSPEDSSIYLCSVETGRSGNTIYFGEGSWLTVV.

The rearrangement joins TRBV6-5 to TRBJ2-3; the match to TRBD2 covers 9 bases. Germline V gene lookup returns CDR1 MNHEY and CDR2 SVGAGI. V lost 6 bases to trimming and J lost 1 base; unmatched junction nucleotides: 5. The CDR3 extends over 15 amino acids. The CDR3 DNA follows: TGTGCCAGCAGGGTAGCGGGAGCGGGCACAGATACGCAGTATTTT. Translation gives CASRVAGAGTDTQYF.

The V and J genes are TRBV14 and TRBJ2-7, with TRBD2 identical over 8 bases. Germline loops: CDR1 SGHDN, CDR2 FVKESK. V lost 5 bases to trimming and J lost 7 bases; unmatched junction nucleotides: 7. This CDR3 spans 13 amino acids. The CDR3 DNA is TGTGCCAGCAGCAAAGCGGGAGCGGGAGAGCAGTACTTC. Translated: CASSKAGAGEQYF.

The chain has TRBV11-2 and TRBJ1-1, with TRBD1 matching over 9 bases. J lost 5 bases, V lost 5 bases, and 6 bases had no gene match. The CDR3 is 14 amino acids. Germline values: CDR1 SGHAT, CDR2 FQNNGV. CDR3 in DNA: TGTGCCAGCAGCCCTGCCGGGACAGGGACTGAAGCTTTCTTT. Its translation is CASSPAGTGTEAFF.

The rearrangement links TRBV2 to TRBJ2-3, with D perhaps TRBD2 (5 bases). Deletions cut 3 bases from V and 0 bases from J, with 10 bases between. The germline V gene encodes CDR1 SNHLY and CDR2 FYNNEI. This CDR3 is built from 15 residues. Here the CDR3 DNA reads TGTGCCAGCAGTGAGACTACTACTAGCACAGATACGCAGTATTTT. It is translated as CASSETTTSTDTQYF.

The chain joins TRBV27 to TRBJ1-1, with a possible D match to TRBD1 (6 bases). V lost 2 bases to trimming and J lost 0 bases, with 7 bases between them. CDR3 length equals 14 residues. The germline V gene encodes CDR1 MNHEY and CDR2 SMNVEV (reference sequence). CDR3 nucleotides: TGTGCCAGCAGTTTAGGGGGGCTGAACACTGAAGCTTTCTTT. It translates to CASSLGGLNTEAFF.

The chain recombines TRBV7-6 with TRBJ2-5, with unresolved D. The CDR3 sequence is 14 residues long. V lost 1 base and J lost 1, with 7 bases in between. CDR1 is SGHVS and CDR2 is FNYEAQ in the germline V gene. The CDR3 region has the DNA TGTGCCAGCAGCTTAGGGGTAGCCCAAGAGACCCAGTACTTC. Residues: CASSLGVAQETQYF.